Presented here are 28 T cell receptor beta chains from one specimen sequenced in a study of shared clonotypes between healthy human individuals. Sequencing was performed with immunoSEQ multiplex PCR; in TCRdb, only in-frame clones are kept and a portion is missing. The sample yields about 1 million clones, around 76% seen once. The sequenced sample was memory CD4+ T cells sorted from blood. The subset was: CD45RA-negative fraction. The receptors stem from a man aged 18 to 35 in good health.

The genes are TRBV4-1 and TRBJ2-3; 10 nucleotides agree with TRBD2. The CDR3 runs 18 residues. From germline, CDR1 is MGHRA and CDR2 YSYEKL. The J segment lost 4 bases and the V segment lost 4 bases, leaving 14 bases of the junction unmatched. The CDR3 DNA reads TGCGCCAGCAGCCCGCACGATTCAGCGGGGGGGAGGTCAGATACGCAGTATTTT. Amino acid sequence: CASSPHDSAGGRSDTQYF.

This clone appeared a few times. This could be a read error, since a much larger clone is one nucleotide away. This sample also contains other DNA sequences that code for the same CDR3. The genes are TRBV12-5 and TRBJ2-1; D not resolved. The V and J ends lost 1 base and 5 bases respectively, with 3 bases between them. The CDR3 spans 12 residues. The germline CDR1 and CDR2 sequences are LGHNT and FRNRAP. CDR3 bases: TGTGCTAGTGGTTTGGGTCACAATGAGCAGTTCTTC. This sequence encodes CASGLGHNEQFF. Full variable domain (missing parts from reference TRBV12-5 and TRBJ2-1): DARVTQTPRHKVTEMGQEVTMRCQPILGHNTVFWYRQTMMQGLELLAYFRNRAPLDDSGMPKDRFSAEMPDATLATLKIQPSEPRDSAVYFCASGLGHNEQFFGPGTRLTVL.

V is TRBV19 and J is TRBJ2-4; D is possibly TRBD1 (6 bases). The V gene lost 5 bases and the J gene lost 6 bases, with 11 bases spanning the gap. This CDR3 is built from 13 residues. CDR1 and CDR2 from the germline V gene are LNHDA and SQIVND (reference sequence). CDR3 coding DNA: TGTGCCAGTAGTCCAGAGACAGGAAACATTCAGTACTTC. This sequence encodes CASSPETGNIQYF.

V gene TRBV6-1 combines with J gene TRBJ2-7, with D perhaps matching TRBD1 or TRBD2 (5 bases each). Looked up from germline, CDR1 is MNHNS and CDR2 is SASEGT. CDR3 size: 15 residues. Deletions cut 1 base from V and 6 bases from J, with 16 bases between. The CDR3 spells CASSEVGVEGLEQYF. CDR3 bases: TGTGCCAGCAGTGAAGTAGGGGTTGAGGGTCTCGAGCAGTACTTC.

Comment on this clone: The identical CDR3 is also encoded by other nucleotide sequences in the sample. This sequence joins TRBV7-3 and TRBJ2-1; a weak D match, TRBD1 (6 bases). V lost 5 bases, J lost 6 bases, and 11 bases lay in between. This CDR3 contains 13 residues. Germline values: CDR1 SGHTA, CDR2 FQGTGA. For the CDR3, the DNA is TGTGCCAGCAGCCCCAGGGGCCGCAATGAGCAGTTCTTC. It translates to CASSPRGRNEQFF.

Of note for this clone: The sample holds other DNA sequences that translate to the same CDR3. The chain's CDR3 is CASSYRLAGTGELFF. CDR3 sequence (DNA): TGTGCCAGCAGTTACCGTCTAGCGGGAACCGGGGAGCTGTTTTTT. The chain combines TRBV6-6 with TRBJ2-2, with 9 bases aligning to TRBD2. The CDR3 is 15 residues long. Germline V gives CDR1 MNHNY, CDR2 SVGAGI (reference sequence). The J segment lost 5 bases and the V segment lost 2 bases, leaving 3 bases of the junction unmatched.

The chain links TRBV5-1 to TRBJ2-3, with 7 bases that match TRBD1. The CDR3 extends over 15 amino acids. Germline assignment: CDR1 SGHRS and CDR2 YFSETQ. The J segment lost 4 bases and the V segment lost 0 bases, leaving 5 bases of the junction unmatched. CDR3 sequence reads: CASSLERGRSDTQYF. The CDR3 nucleotides are TGCGCCAGCAGCTTGGAGAGGGGGCGATCAGATACGCAGTATTTT.

The chain couples TRBV19 to TRBJ1-2; D may be TRBD1 (5 bases). The length of the CDR3 is 14 residues. Deletions cut 5 bases from V and 4 bases from J, with 14 bases between. Germline assignment: CDR1 LNHDA and CDR2 SQIVND (reference sequence). The CDR3 DNA sequence: TGTGCCAGTAGTTCCAGGGCGCGACCCTATGGCTACACCTTC. Its protein is CASSSRARPYGYTF.

This clone was detected only a few times. This chain joins TRBV5-1 and TRBJ1-6; 8 bases fit TRBD1. The germline V gene encodes CDR1 SGHRS and CDR2 YFSETQ. V lost 4 bases and J lost 9; bases outside the gene matches: 12. The CDR3 loop spans 16 amino acids. The CDR3, as DNA: TGCGCCAGCAGCCTGGACAGGGCAGAGAACGGTTCACCCCTCCACTTT. Encoded protein: CASSLDRAENGSPLHF.

In this sample, this clone turned up once. The chain couples TRBV6-1 to TRBJ2-5; 10 nucleotides match TRBD2. CDR1 is MNHNS, CDR2 SASEGT, per germline. The CDR3 consists of 16 residues. Losses at the gene ends were 2 bases for V and 5 bases for J; bases not matched to a gene: 8. CDR3 DNA: TGTGCCAGCAGTGAAAGCCGTAGCGGGGGGTGGGAGACCCAGTACTTC. Translating gives CASSESRSGGWETQYF.

The chain links TRBV29-1 to TRBJ1-5, with D tentatively TRBD1 (6 bases). The V gene lost 5 bases and the J gene lost 6 bases, with 23 bases spanning the gap. The CDR3 is made up of 16 amino acids. Germline V CDR1 and CDR2: SQVTM, ANQGSEA. CDR3 sequence (DNA): TGCAGCGTTATTTTACCCCCACAGGGTGATCGTCAGCCCCAGCATTTT. It is translated as CSVILPPQGDRQPQHF.

V gene TRBV5-1 combines with J gene TRBJ2-1; no definite D call. The V end lost 3 bases, the J end lost 0 bases, and 7 bases lay between the germline ends. Germline-derived CDR1 and CDR2 are SGHRS and YFSETQ. There are 14 residues in the CDR3. The CDR3 DNA is TGCGCCAGCAGCTCCTTCAGCTCCTACAATGAGCAGTTCTTC. Translation: CASSSFSSYNEQFF.

The rearrangement links TRBV2 to TRBJ1-2; D not resolved. This CDR3 contains 14 residues. Germline V gene data show CDR1 as SNHLY and CDR2 as FYNNEI. The V end lost 4 bases, the J end lost 2 bases, and 11 bases lay between the germline ends. The CDR3 loop reads CASSGATANYGYTF. CDR3 DNA sequence: TGTGCCAGCAGTGGGGCCACAGCGAACTATGGCTACACCTTC.

V is TRBV4-3 and J is TRBJ1-1, with D hard to call. CDR1 and CDR2 (germline): LGHNA, YSLEER. This CDR3 spans 13 amino acids. Trimming cost V 1 base and J 6 bases, with 9 bases left between them. CDR3 residues: CASSQASISEAFF. The CDR3, as DNA: TGCGCCAGCAGCCAAGCTAGCATCTCTGAAGCTTTCTTT.

In this sample, this clone turned up once. The gene calls are TRBV5-4 and TRBJ2-5; perhaps TRBD2 as D (6 bases). This CDR3 is 16 amino acids long. Trimming removed 0 bases at V and 5 bases at J, with 17 bases between. CDR1 and CDR2 from the germline V gene are SGHNT and YYREEE (reference sequence). CDR3 residues: CASSLEARLGGETQYF. For the CDR3, the DNA is TGTGCCAGCAGCTTGGAAGCCAGGCTTGGGGGGGAGACCCAGTACTTC.

This clone was counted many times. At the DNA level, this CDR3 is encoded by other sequences in the same sample as well. The gene calls are TRBV7-2 and TRBJ2-5; D gene ambiguous. CDR3 length equals 12 residues. The ends were cut back, 5 bases at V and 5 bases at J, with 9 bases in the middle. Germline V gene sequence: CDR1 SGHTA, CDR2 FQGNSA. Here the CDR3 reads CASSLGRETQYF. CDR3 in DNA: TGTGCCAGCAGCCTAGGCAGGGAGACCCAGTACTTC.

Comments on this clone: Additional DNA sequences in this sample encode the identical CDR3. The CDR3 loop is CASSIGTDNSPLHF. The CDR3 coding sequence is TGTGCCAGTAGTATAGGTACAGATAATTCACCCCTCCACTTT. The chain couples TRBV19 to TRBJ1-6; no reliable D call. CDR3 length: 14 residues. CDR1 is LNHDA and CDR2 is SQIVND in the germline V gene (reference sequence). Trimming left V 1 base short and J 5 bases short, with 6 bases between.

This rearrangement joins TRBV27 to TRBJ2-2; possible D gene TRBD2, 5 bases. CDR1 is MNHEY, CDR2 SMNVEV, per germline (reference sequence). The CDR3 is made up of 14 amino acids. The V end lost 6 bases, the J end lost 0 bases, and 8 bases lay between the germline ends. The DNA for the CDR3 is TGTGCCAGCAGCGGGGTGTCGAACACCGGGGAGCTGTTTTTT. It translates to CASSGVSNTGELFF.

This clone appeared a few times. V and J are TRBV11-2 and TRBJ2-5, with TRBD2 as a possible D gene (5 bases). CDR1 and CDR2 from the germline V gene are SGHAT and FQNNGV. Trimming stripped 4 bases from V and 0 bases from J, with 12 bases between. The CDR3 covers 15 residues. The chain's CDR3 is CASSSLLEYQETQYF. In nucleotides, the CDR3 is TGTGCCAGCAGCTCTCTACTAGAATACCAAGAGACCCAGTACTTC.

The chain joins TRBV19 to TRBJ2-4; possibly TRBD1 or TRBD2 for D (6 bases each). Germline V gene lookup returns CDR1 LNHDA and CDR2 SQIVND (reference sequence). The CDR3 sequence is 13 residues long. Trimming removed 5 bases from V and 8 bases from J, with 13 bases in between. The CDR3 DNA reads as TGTGCCAGTAGTCGGTTGAGGGGGGACATTCAGTACTTC. Its protein product is CASSRLRGDIQYF.

The rearrangement joins TRBV6-5 to TRBJ2-7; D not resolved. The CDR3 has 12 amino acids. Trimming pared 2 bases from V and 5 bases from J, leaving 7 bases between. From germline, CDR1 is MNHEY and CDR2 SVGAGI. CDR3 nucleotides: TGTGCCAGCAGTTACGTGGGGAACGAGCAGTACTTC. As protein: CASSYVGNEQYF.

This clone has more than one count but fewer than ten. This chain links TRBV29-1 with TRBJ1-1; perhaps TRBD1 as D (6 bases). Germline V gene data show CDR1 as SQVTM and CDR2 as ANQGSEA. This CDR3 contains 14 residues. V was cut by 4 bases and J by 1 base, with 13 bases left in between. The CDR3, as DNA: TGCAGCGTTGGGATCGGACAGAAGAACACTGAAGCTTTCTTT. Amino acid sequence: CSVGIGQKNTEAFF.

In DNA form, the CDR3 reads TGTGCCAGCACCAAGGGACAGGCCACCGGCGAGCAGTACTTC. Protein sequence: CASTKGQATGEQYF. This rearrangement joins TRBV6-5 to TRBJ2-7, with 8 positions matching TRBD1. This CDR3 has 14 residues. Germline lookup yields CDR1 MNHEY and CDR2 SVGAGI. Trimming took 7 bases from V and 6 from J; bases not matched to a gene: 11.

V usage is TRBV5-8 and J usage is TRBJ2-7, with unresolved D. The V gene lost 1 base and the J gene lost 9 bases, with 17 bases spanning the gap. The CDR3 extends over 14 amino acids. CDR1 SGHTS and CDR2 YDEGEE come from the germline V gene. CDR3 sequence: CASSLLGSLVGQYF. DNA for the CDR3: TGTGCCAGCAGCTTGCTCGGTTCCTTGGTAGGGCAGTACTTC.

A word on this clone: Other DNA sequences in this specimen translate into the identical CDR3. The J gene is TRBJ1-2, the V gene TRBV19; 10 nucleotides match TRBD1. Germline-derived CDR1 and CDR2 are LNHDA and SQIVND (reference sequence). The CDR3 spans 13 residues. With 6 bases clipped from V and 8 bases from J, the junction kept 6 bases outside the gene matches. The CDR3 DNA follows: TGTGCCAGTAGCCTCGGACAGGGGGAGGGCTACACCTTC. As protein: CASSLGQGEGYTF.

This clone was detected only a few times. The chain couples TRBV7-2 to TRBJ1-2, with a weak D call TRBD1 (6 bases). Trimming stripped 2 bases from V and 1 base from J, with 11 bases between. Germline CDR1 and CDR2: SGHTA and FQGNSA. CDR3 size: 15 residues. The CDR3 is CASSLTGPLNYGYTF. DNA for the CDR3: TGTGCCAGCAGCTTAACAGGGCCCCTTAACTATGGCTACACCTTC.

V gene TRBV7-2 combines with J gene TRBJ2-2; D possibly corresponds to TRBD2 (6 bases). Germline values: CDR1 SGHTA, CDR2 FQGNSA. With 1 base removed from V and 2 bases from J, the gap between germline ends came to 8 bases. The CDR3 runs to 15 residues. The CDR3: CASSLGGVNTGELFF. The CDR3 DNA is TGTGCCAGCAGCTTAGGCGGGGTTAACACCGGGGAGCTGTTTTTT.

This clone occurred a few times. The chain joins TRBV18 to TRBJ2-5; 12 bases align to TRBD2. The V segment lost 3 bases and the J segment 5 bases; nucleotides outside the gene matches: 7. CDR1 is KGHSH and CDR2 is LQKENI in the germline V gene. CDR3 length equals 16 residues. CDR3 loop: CASSPSGLAGLETQYF. CDR3 DNA: TGTGCCAGCTCACCTTCCGGACTAGCGGGATTGGAGACCCAGTACTTC.